The table lists the clone carrying this TCR beta chain with a count of one. Its antigen remains unidentified. These data belong to a study of cytomegalovirus exposure and HLA in healthy donors. Study-level points and caveats: The classifier was said to identify cytomegalovirus status with high specificity and sensitivity.

Trimming left V 4 bases short and J 3 bases short, with 7 bases between. Germline-derived CDR1 and CDR2 are LNHDA and SQIVND (reference sequence). The CDR3 has 12 amino acids. A multiplex PCR was run with 60 Vbeta primers and 13 Jbeta primers. Clones were read by immunoSEQ multiplex PCR, and TCRdb kept only the in-frame ones, dropping some. Of approximately 130,000 clones in the sample, 82% were seen once. The sample was PBMCs. The TCR was taken from a woman in her forties or fifties in good health and CMV-seropositive. This chain uses TRBV19 with TRBJ2-7, with D uncertain. CDR3 coding DNA: TGTGCCAGTAGTAACGGAGACTACGAGCAGTACTTC. It codes for CASSNGDYEQYF.